This T cell receptor (beta chain) was recovered during a study of shared clonotypes between healthy human individuals. Trimming removed 6 bases from V and 0 bases from J, with 14 bases in between. The CDR3 is made up of 16 amino acids. Germline values: CDR1 SNHLY, CDR2 FYNNEI. TCRdb keeps only in-frame clones here, not all; method: immunoSEQ multiplex PCR. The sample contains a few million clones, roughly 93% of which appear only once. The receptor was derived from a man aged 18 to 30 in good health. Some clones in this sample may be carry-over from other donors' samples. The chain couples TRBV2 to TRBJ2-2, with unresolved D. The specimen sequenced was naive CD4+ T cells from PBMCs. As to subset: CD45RA+ positively selected. CDR3 loop: CASSIEAPANTGELFF. As DNA, the CDR3 is TGTGCCAGCAGCATAGAAGCTCCAGCGAACACCGGGGAGCTGTTTTTT.